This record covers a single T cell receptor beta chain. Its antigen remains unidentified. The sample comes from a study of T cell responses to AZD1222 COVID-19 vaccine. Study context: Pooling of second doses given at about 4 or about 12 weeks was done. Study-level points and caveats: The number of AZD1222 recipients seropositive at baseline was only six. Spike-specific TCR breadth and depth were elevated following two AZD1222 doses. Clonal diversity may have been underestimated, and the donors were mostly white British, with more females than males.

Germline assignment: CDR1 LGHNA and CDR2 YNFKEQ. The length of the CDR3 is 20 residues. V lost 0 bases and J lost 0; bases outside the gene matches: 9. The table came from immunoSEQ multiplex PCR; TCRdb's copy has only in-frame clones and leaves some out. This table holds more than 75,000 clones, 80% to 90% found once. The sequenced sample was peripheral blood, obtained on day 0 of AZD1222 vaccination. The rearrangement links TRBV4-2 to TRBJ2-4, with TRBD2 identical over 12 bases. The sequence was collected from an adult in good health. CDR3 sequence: CASSQEALAGGVLAKNIQYF. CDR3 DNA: TGTGCCAGCAGCCAAGAGGCGCTAGCGGGGGGGGTCCTAGCCAAAAACATTCAGTACTTC.